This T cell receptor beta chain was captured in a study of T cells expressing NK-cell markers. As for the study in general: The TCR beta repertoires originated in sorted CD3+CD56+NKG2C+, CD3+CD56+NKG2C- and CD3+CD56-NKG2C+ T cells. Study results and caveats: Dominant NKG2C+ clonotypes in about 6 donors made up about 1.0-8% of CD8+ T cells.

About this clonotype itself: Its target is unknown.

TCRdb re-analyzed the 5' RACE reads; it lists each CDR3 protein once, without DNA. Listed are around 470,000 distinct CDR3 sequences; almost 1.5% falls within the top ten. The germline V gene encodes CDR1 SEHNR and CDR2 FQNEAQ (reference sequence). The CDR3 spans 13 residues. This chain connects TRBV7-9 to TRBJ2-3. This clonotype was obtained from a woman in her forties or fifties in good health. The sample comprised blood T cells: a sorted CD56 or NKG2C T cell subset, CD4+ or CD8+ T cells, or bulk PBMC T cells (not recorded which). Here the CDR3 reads CASSPDQTDTQYF.